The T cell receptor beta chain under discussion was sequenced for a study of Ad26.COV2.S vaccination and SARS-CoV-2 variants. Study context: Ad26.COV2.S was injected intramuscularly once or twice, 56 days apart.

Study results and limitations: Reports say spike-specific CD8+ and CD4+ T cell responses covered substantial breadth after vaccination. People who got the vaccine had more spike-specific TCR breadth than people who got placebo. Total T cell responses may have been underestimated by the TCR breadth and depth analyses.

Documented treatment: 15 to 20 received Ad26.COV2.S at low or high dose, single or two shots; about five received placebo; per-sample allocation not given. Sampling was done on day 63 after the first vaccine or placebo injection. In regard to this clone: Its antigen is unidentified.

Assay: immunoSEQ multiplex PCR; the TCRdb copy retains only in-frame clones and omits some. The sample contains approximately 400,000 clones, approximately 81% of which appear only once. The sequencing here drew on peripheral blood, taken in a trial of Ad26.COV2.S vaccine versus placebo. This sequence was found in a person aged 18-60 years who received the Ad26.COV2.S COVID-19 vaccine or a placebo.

CDR3 amino acids: CASSYGENHQPQHF. In nucleotides, the CDR3 is TGTGCCAGCAGTTACGGAGAGAACCATCAGCCCCAGCATTTT. The rearrangement links TRBV6-5 to TRBJ1-5; D unresolved. The germline gives CDR1 MNHEY, CDR2 SVGAGI. Trimming left V 2 bases short and J 5 bases short, with 10 bases between. CDR3 length: 14 residues.